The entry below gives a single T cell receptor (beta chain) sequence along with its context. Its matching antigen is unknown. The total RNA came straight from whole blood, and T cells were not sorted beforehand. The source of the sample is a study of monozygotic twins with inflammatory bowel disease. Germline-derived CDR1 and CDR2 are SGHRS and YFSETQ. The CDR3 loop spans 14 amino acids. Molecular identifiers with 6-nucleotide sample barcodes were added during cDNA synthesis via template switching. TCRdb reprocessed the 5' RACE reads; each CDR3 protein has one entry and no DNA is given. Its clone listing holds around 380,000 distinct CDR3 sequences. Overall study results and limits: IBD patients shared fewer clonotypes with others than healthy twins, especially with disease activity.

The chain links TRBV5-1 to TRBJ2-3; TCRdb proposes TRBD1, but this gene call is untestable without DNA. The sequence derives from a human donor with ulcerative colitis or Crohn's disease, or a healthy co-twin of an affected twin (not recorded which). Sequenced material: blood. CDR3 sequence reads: CASSFGQGGDTQYF.